The rows below give T cell receptor beta chains drawn from one sample of a study of blood T cell repertoires in COVID-19. Sequenced by immunoSEQ multiplex PCR; TCRdb stores in-frame clones only, minus some. Among 90,000 to 130,000 clones listed, roughly 82% were seen once. Sequencing was carried out using peripheral blood. Receptors originate from a woman between 55 and 75 years old with acute or convalescent COVID-19. The conserved cysteine and the conserved F or W are not part of the CDR3 here.

len: 13
v_gene: TRBV24-1
j_gene: TRBJ2-3
CDR3aa: ATTVRREVTDTQY

len: 13
v_gene: TRBV4-1
j_gene: TRBJ2-3
CDR3aa: ASSQGRGRADTQY

len: 13
v_gene: TRBV4-2
j_gene: TRBJ1-4
CDR3aa: ASSQEARSWEKLF

len: 13
v_gene: TRBV5-4
j_gene: TRBJ2-2
CDR3aa: ASSPSGGAYGELF

len: 13
v_gene: TRBV19
j_gene: TRBJ1-2
CDR3aa: ASSSTTGLLYGYT

len: 14
v_gene: TRBV28
j_gene: TRBJ1-2
CDR3aa: ASSLVPGTGIYGYT

len: 15
v_gene: TRBV5-1
j_gene: TRBJ2-3
CDR3aa: ASSVRTNLGYTDTQY

len: 15
v_gene: TRBV4-2
j_gene: TRBJ2-7
CDR3aa: ASSPRGLGGLNYEQY

len: 12
v_gene: TRBV5-4
j_gene: TRBJ1-3
CDR3aa: ASSLGSSGNTIY

len: 13
v_gene: TRBV7-8
j_gene: TRBJ2-2
CDR3aa: ASSFLDIYTGELF

len: 13
v_gene: TRBV10-1
j_gene: TRBJ2-7
CDR3aa: ASSEQTDLIYEQY

len: 10
v_gene: TRBV5-6
j_gene: TRBJ2-2
CDR3aa: ASSLTIGELF

len: 13
v_gene: TRBV14
j_gene: TRBJ2-5
CDR3aa: ASSQGYHRVETQY

len: 17
v_gene: TRBV15
j_gene: TRBJ1-4
CDR3aa: ATSRDAGAGASTNEKLF

len: 11
v_gene: TRBV5-4
j_gene: TRBJ2-5
CDR3aa: ASSTPSQETQY

len: 13
v_gene: TRBV11-2
j_gene: TRBJ1-1
CDR3aa: ASSKRQGGNTEAF

len: 11
v_gene: TRBV6-4
j_gene: TRBJ1-1
CDR3aa: ASSVGWNTEAF

len: 15
v_gene: TRBV5-1
j_gene: TRBJ2-5
CDR3aa: ASSLAKGTALAETQY

len: 11
v_gene: TRBV12-3/TRBV12-4
j_gene: TRBJ1-3
CDR3aa: ALGRGSGNTIY

len: 12
v_gene: TRBV14
j_gene: TRBJ2-7
CDR3aa: ASSRLATLYEQY

len: 12
v_gene: TRBV3-1/TRBV3-2
j_gene: TRBJ1-6
CDR3aa: ASRHRHYNSPLH

len: 14
v_gene: TRBV9
j_gene: TRBJ2-7
CDR3aa: ASSVSPGQGVHEQY